This T cell receptor beta chain was recovered during a study of T cell responses to AZD1222 COVID-19 vaccine. General study results and limits: At study baseline, merely five or six AZD1222 recipients were seropositive. Vaccine-associated CD4 TCRs spanned spike, dominant at 160-218 and 743-854. Unmutated variant regions are reportedly the target of nearly half of TCRs that are spike-specific.

The table came from immunoSEQ multiplex PCR; TCRdb's copy has only in-frame clones and leaves some out. The table shows roughly 140,000 clones, with roughly nine tenths occurring only once. Germline CDR1 SNHLY, CDR2 FYNNEI. This CDR3 spans 13 amino acids. Trimming cost V 9 bases and J 4 bases, with 15 bases left between them. As concerns this clone: Its matching antigen is unknown.

The chain links TRBV2 to TRBJ1-2; the D is unclear. The sequenced sample was peripheral blood, obtained 28 days after the second AZD1222 dose. This clonotype was sampled from an adult who received the AZD1222 COVID-19 vaccine. The chain's CDR3 is CARELDSIYGYTF. The CDR3 DNA is TGTGCCAGGGAGCTAGATTCCATCTATGGCTACACCTTC. Filled out from reference TRBV2 and TRBJ1-2, the complete variable domain reads EPEVTQTPSHQVTQMGQEVILRCVPISNHLYFYWYRQILGQKVEFLVSFYNNEISEKSEIFDDQFSVERPDGSNFTLKIRSTKLEDSAMYFCARELDSIYGYTFGSGTRLTVV.